These T cell receptor beta chains were read from a single sample in a study of CD8 T cells in ankylosing spondylitis. Each CDR3 protein is one row after TCRdb ran MiXCR on the 5' RACE reads. This sample has some 220,000 distinct CDR3 sequences, with approximately 8.4% found just once. Sequencing used blood, either unsorted or a sorted T cell fraction (not recorded which). The receptors come from a female donor with ankylosing spondylitis or in good health (not recorded which). Each CDR3 is given with its conserved first and last residue. A D gene is named only where the DNA matches it firmly. Rows give clone size only sometimes, using once, few, many, or a class for an expanded clone.

clone size	J gene	D gene	V gene	CDR3 protein	CDR3 DNA
many	TRBJ2-1	-	TRBV29-1	CSVEPLRSNEQFF	TGCAGCGTTGAGCCGCTTAGGTCCAATGAGCAGTTCTTC
many	TRBJ2-1	TRBD2	TRBV6-5	CASSWGLAGIEGQFF	TGTGCCAGCAGTTGGGGACTAGCGGGGATCGAGGGGCAGTTCTTC
many	TRBJ1-5	TRBD1	TRBV28	CASSLWGTGGVQPQHF	TGTGCCAGCAGTTTATGGGGGACAGGGGGCGTTCAGCCCCAGCATTTT
-	TRBJ2-1	TRBD2	TRBV11-2	CASILFPSGRHYNEQFF	TGTGCCAGCATCTTATTTCCTAGCGGGAGACACTACAATGAGCAGTTCTTC
many	TRBJ2-7	TRBD1	TRBV11-2	CASSFQDRVHEQYF	TGTGCCAGCAGCTTTCAAGACAGGGTTCACGAGCAGTACTTC
many	TRBJ2-3	-	TRBV4-3	CASSQERRPSGTDTQYF	TGCGCCAGCAGCCAAGAACGACGGCCTAGCGGCACAGATACGCAGTATTTT
many	TRBJ2-3	TRBD1	TRBV27	CASGSQGAQPDTQYF	TGTGCCAGCGGCAGCCAGGGGGCGCAACCAGATACGCAGTATTTT
many	TRBJ1-5	-	TRBV6-1	CASAPDRTSNQPQHF	TGTGCCAGCGCCCCGGACAGAACTAGCAATCAGCCCCAGCATTTT
many	TRBJ1-1	TRBD1	TRBV2	CASRDRGTEAFF	TGTGCCAGCAGAGACAGGGGGACTGAAGCTTTCTTT
many	TRBJ1-2	-	TRBV5-5	CASSLVNGYGQGYTF	TGTGCCAGCAGCTTGGTCAACGGTTATGGGCAAGGCTACACCTTC
-	TRBJ1-5	-	TRBV30	CAWTERADQPQHF	TGTGCCTGGACTGAGAGGGCCGATCAGCCCCAGCATTTT
many	TRBJ1-1	TRBD1	TRBV29-1	CSVDLGTGITEAFF	TGCAGCGTTGACCTTGGGACAGGGATTACTGAAGCTTTCTTT
-	TRBJ2-3	TRBD2	TRBV5-6	CASSLGTSGSWADTQYF	TGTGCCAGCAGCTTAGGAACTAGCGGGTCTTGGGCTGATACGCAGTATTTT
-	TRBJ1-5	TRBD1	TRBV12-3/TRBV12-4	CASSSGQGWQPQHF	TGTGCCAGCAGTTCGGGACAGGGTTGGCAGCCCCAGCATTTT
many	TRBJ2-3	-	TRBV20-1	CSARVWRGASTDTQYF	TGCAGTGCTAGAGTTTGGCGGGGTGCTAGCACAGATACGCAGTATTTT
-	TRBJ1-4	-	TRBV7-9	CASSFQGRGKLFF	TGTGCCAGCAGCTTTCAGGGGAGGGGAAAACTGTTTTTT
many	TRBJ2-5	TRBD1	TRBV13	CASSLGLGQGEETQYF	TGTGCCAGCAGCTTAGGCCTGGGACAGGGAGAAGAGACCCAGTACTTC
many	TRBJ2-7	-	TRBV5-1	CASTMDRSYEQYF	TGCGCCAGCACCATGGACAGATCCTACGAGCAGTACTTC
few	TRBJ2-5	-	TRBV7-3	CASSYGRRETQYF	TGTGCCAGCAGCTACGGCCGGAGGGAGACCCAGTACTTC
few	TRBJ2-7	TRBD2	TRBV24-1	CATSDPSGGAYEQYF	TGTGCCACCAGTGACCCTAGCGGGGGAGCCTACGAGCAGTACTTC
many	TRBJ2-7	-	TRBV27	CASSFTKGWEQYF	TGTGCCAGCAGCTTTACAAAAGGGTGGGAGCAGTACTTC
many	TRBJ2-3	TRBD2	TRBV3-1	CASGTSGRTDTQYF	TGTGCCAGCGGGACTAGCGGCCGCACAGATACGCAGTATTTT
many	TRBJ2-7	TRBD1	TRBV29-1	CSVVSDRGYEQYF	TGCAGCGTTGTTAGTGACAGGGGCTACGAGCAGTACTTC
many	TRBJ2-1	-	TRBV20-1	CSAIGRALNEQFF	TGCAGTGCTATTGGTCGGGCGCTGAATGAGCAGTTCTTC
-	TRBJ2-1	-	TRBV10-3	CAGRSKIVSGGSFYNEQFF	TGTGCCGGTCGTTCCAAAATCGTGTCTGGGGGTTCCTTCTACAATGAGCAGTTCTTC
many	TRBJ2-5	-	TRBV7-9	CASTLHETQYF	TGTGCCAGCACCCTCCATGAGACCCAGTACTTC
many	TRBJ2-5	-	TRBV20-1	CSVGSIQETQYF	TGCAGTGTAGGGTCCATCCAAGAGACCCAGTACTTC
many	TRBJ2-1	-	TRBV24-1	CATSVGLGRNEQFF	TGTGCCACCAGTGTGGGGTTAGGGCGCAATGAGCAGTTCTTC
many	TRBJ2-7	TRBD2	TRBV5-5	CASSTGGVKWDYEQYF	TGTGCCAGCAGCACGGGGGGGGTGAAGTGGGACTACGAGCAGTACTTC
many	TRBJ1-6	-	TRBV10-3	CAIRIEGKPDSPLHF	TGTGCCATCAGGATAGAAGGGAAGCCGGATTCACCCCTCCACTTT
few	TRBJ2-7	-	TRBV6-1	CASSEAKGQRVYEQYF	TGTGCCAGCAGTGAAGCTAAAGGACAGCGGGTCTACGAGCAGTACTTC
many	TRBJ2-3	-	TRBV3-1	CASSHASSPGDTQYF	TGTGCCAGCAGCCACGCCTCGTCCCCAGGAGATACGCAGTATTTT
many	TRBJ1-2	-	TRBV5-6	CASSLLTLRHYGYTF	TGTGCCAGCAGCTTGTTGACCCTCAGACACTATGGCTACACCTTC
-	TRBJ1-3	-	TRBV28	CASSLAEEGNTIYF	TGTGCCAGCAGTTTAGCGGAGGAAGGAAACACCATATATTTT
-	TRBJ2-1	TRBD2	TRBV19	CASSALAGYNEQFF	TGTGCCAGTAGTGCACTAGCGGGTTACAATGAGCAGTTCTTC
many	TRBJ2-1	-	TRBV12-3/TRBV12-4	CASSPGQIYNEQFF	TGTGCCAGCAGTCCCGGACAGATATACAATGAGCAGTTCTTC
many	TRBJ2-7	TRBD1	TRBV7-9	CASSPSGTGGSYEQYF	TGTGCCAGCAGCCCGTCCGGGACAGGGGGATCCTACGAGCAGTACTTC
many	TRBJ2-7	-	TRBV12-3/TRBV12-4	CASSLEPYEQYF	TGTGCCAGCAGTTTAGAACCCTACGAGCAGTACTTC
many	TRBJ1-1	-	TRBV7-2	CASSLDGQGWTEAFF	TGTGCCAGCAGCTTAGACGGCCAGGGTTGGACTGAAGCTTTCTTT
many	TRBJ2-3	-	TRBV3-1	CASSHTAQQDTQYF	TGTGCCAGCAGCCACACCGCCCAACAAGATACGCAGTATTTT
many	TRBJ2-1	TRBD1	TRBV12-3/TRBV12-4	CASSAPGGQGFYNEQFF	TGTGCCAGCAGTGCCCCCGGTGGACAGGGATTCTACAATGAGCAGTTCTTC
many	TRBJ2-3	-	TRBV20-1	CSAARDTQYF	TGCAGTGCTGCAAGGGATACGCAGTATTTT
many	TRBJ2-3	-	TRBV12-5	CASALSGDTQYF	TGTGCTAGTGCCCTCTCGGGAGATACGCAGTATTTT
many	TRBJ2-3	TRBD2	TRBV6-1	CASRQWDYLSVSETQYF	TGTGCCAGCAGACAATGGGACTACCTGAGCGTTAGTGAGACGCAGTATTTT
many	TRBJ2-3	TRBD2	TRBV4-3	CASSQVEGGTTDTQYF	TGCGCCAGCAGCCAAGTTGAGGGAGGGACCACAGATACGCAGTATTTT
-	TRBJ1-2	-	TRBV7-2	CASSLNSYYGYTF	TGTGCCAGCAGCTTAAACTCATACTATGGCTACACCTTC
-	TRBJ2-1	-	TRBV29-1	CSVARDNEQFF	TGCAGCGTTGCCCGGGACAATGAGCAGTTCTTC
many	TRBJ2-3	-	TRBV7-2	CASSPSLGSTDTQYF	TGTGCCAGCAGCCCTTCCCTGGGGAGCACAGATACGCAGTATTTT
many	TRBJ2-2	TRBD2	TRBV7-6	CASSFPLAGGTGELFF	TGTGCCAGCAGCTTTCCTTTAGCGGGAGGGACCGGGGAGCTGTTTTTT
many	TRBJ2-3	TRBD2	TRBV20-1	CSAAVAGKSTDTQYF	TGCAGTGCTGCCGTAGCGGGAAAAAGCACAGATACGCAGTATTTT
many	TRBJ2-1	-	TRBV4-3	CASSQEADDEQFF	TGCGCCAGCAGCCAAGAAGCGGATGATGAGCAGTTCTTC